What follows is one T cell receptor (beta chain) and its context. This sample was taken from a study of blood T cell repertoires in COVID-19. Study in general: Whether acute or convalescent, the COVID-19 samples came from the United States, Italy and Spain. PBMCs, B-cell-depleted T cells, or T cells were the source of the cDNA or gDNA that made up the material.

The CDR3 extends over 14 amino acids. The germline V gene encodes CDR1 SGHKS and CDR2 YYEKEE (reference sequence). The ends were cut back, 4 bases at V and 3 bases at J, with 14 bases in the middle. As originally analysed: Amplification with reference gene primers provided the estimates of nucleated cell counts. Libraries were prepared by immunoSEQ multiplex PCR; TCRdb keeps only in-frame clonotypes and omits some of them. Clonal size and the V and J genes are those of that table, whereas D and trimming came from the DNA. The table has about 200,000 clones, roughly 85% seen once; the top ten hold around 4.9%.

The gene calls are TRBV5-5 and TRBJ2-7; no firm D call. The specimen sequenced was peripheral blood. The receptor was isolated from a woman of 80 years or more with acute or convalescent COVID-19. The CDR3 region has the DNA TGTGCCAGCAGCGTACCACAGAGCCTCTACGAGCAGTACTTC. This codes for CASSVPQSLYEQYF.